These 8 T cell receptor beta chains originate from one sample sequenced in a study of CD8+CD57+ T cells in acquired aplastic anemia. TCR beta VDJ and CDR3 profiles were obtained from a genomic DNA template. TCRdb re-analysed the reads in MiXCR, keeping a single row per CDR3 protein. The repertoire consists of roughly 190,000 distinct CDR3 sequences, with more than 45% occurring once and the leading ten covering 9.7%. Patients included in sequencing had previously demonstrated CD8+CD57+ cell expansion by flow cytometry. Sequencing was done on a sample of sorted CD4+, CD8+, or CD8+CD57+ T cells (not recorded which) from PBMCs. The receptors shown here come from a human donor with aplastic anemia.

The chain employs TRBV19 and TRBJ2-7; no definite D call. Per germline, CDR1 LNHDA and CDR2 SQIVND (reference sequence). The length of the CDR3 is 13 residues. V was trimmed by 3 bases and J by 3 bases, leaving 9 bases between them. The CDR3 protein is CASSITWGYEQYF. CDR3 nucleotide sequence: TGTGCCAGTAGTATCACCTGGGGCTACGAGCAGTACTTC.

The V gene is TRBV5-1, the J gene TRBJ2-7, with D tentatively TRBD1 or TRBD2 (6 bases each). The CDR3 is 14 amino acids. V gave up 1 base and J gave up 4 bases, with 12 bases separating them. The germline V gene encodes CDR1 SGHRS and CDR2 YFSETQ. In DNA form, the CDR3 reads TGCGCCAGCAGCTTGCGTGGGGGGCAATACGAGCAGTACTTC. It is translated as CASSLRGGQYEQYF.

This clonotype came up many times. The chain carries TRBV29-1 and TRBJ2-3; D is perhaps TRBD2 (5 bases). The CDR3 covers 13 residues. Trimming shortened V by 3 bases and J by 4 bases, and 11 bases separated the two germline ends. Germline-derived CDR1 and CDR2 are SQVTM and ANQGSEA. Here the CDR3 DNA reads TGCAGCGTTGATGGGAGTAACTCAGATACGCAGTATTTT. Translation gives CSVDGSNSDTQYF.

This clonotype was seen just once. Possible read error: a much larger clone is one base away. CDR3 protein: CASALSYGYTF. In DNA form, the CDR3 reads TGTGCTAGTGCTTTGTCCTATGGCTACACCTTC. The chain has TRBV12-5 and TRBJ1-2; D is undetermined. CDR1 LGHNT and CDR2 FRNRAP come from the germline V gene. The CDR3 covers 11 residues. Full variable domain (missing parts from reference TRBV12-5 and TRBJ1-2): DARVTQTPRHKVTEMGQEVTMRCQPILGHNTVFWYRQTMMQGLELLAYFRNRAPLDDSGMPKDRFSAEMPDATLATLKIQPSEPRDSAVYFCASALSYGYTFGSGTRLTVV.

This clonotype was seen a handful of times. V gene TRBV2 combines with J gene TRBJ1-5; 7 bases are a match to TRBD1. V trimming: 8 bases; J trimming: 2 bases; junction bases outside the gene matches: 0. The CDR3 loop spans 12 amino acids. Looked up from germline, CDR1 is SNHLY and CDR2 is FYNNEI. DNA of the CDR3: TGTGCCAGCGACAGGGGCAATCAGCCCCAGCATTTT. This translates into CASDRGNQPQHF.

This clonotype was seen ten or more times. The chain recombines TRBV29-1 with TRBJ2-1, with 8 bases aligning to TRBD2. Germline assignment: CDR1 SQVTM and CDR2 ANQGSEA. The CDR3 consists of 16 residues. The V and J ends lost 6 bases and 0 bases, in that order; junction bases with no gene match: 10. The CDR3 is CSVGRGSPSSYNEQFF. The CDR3 region has the DNA TGCAGCGTCGGGAGGGGGTCTCCAAGCTCCTACAATGAGCAGTTCTTC.

Many counts were recorded for this clonotype. V gene TRBV6-1 combines with J gene TRBJ2-7, with D possibly being TRBD2 (6 bases). The CDR3 spans 14 residues. Germline V gene data show CDR1 as MNHNS and CDR2 as SASEGT. V lost 10 bases and J 4 bases, leaving 20 bases between the germline ends. The CDR3 protein is CATAGPPLGYEQYF. The CDR3 coding sequence is TGTGCCACCGCGGGACCGCCCTTGGGATACGAGCAGTACTTC.

This chain joins TRBV7-3 and TRBJ2-1; D may be TRBD1 or TRBD2 (5 bases each). CDR3 length: 14 residues. The germline V gene has CDR1 SGHTA and CDR2 FQGTGA. V was clipped by 4 bases and J by 7 bases, with 14 bases between them. This chain's CDR3 is CASSSNEGKNEQFF. The CDR3 bases are TGTGCCAGCAGCTCCAACGAGGGGAAAAATGAGCAGTTCTTC.